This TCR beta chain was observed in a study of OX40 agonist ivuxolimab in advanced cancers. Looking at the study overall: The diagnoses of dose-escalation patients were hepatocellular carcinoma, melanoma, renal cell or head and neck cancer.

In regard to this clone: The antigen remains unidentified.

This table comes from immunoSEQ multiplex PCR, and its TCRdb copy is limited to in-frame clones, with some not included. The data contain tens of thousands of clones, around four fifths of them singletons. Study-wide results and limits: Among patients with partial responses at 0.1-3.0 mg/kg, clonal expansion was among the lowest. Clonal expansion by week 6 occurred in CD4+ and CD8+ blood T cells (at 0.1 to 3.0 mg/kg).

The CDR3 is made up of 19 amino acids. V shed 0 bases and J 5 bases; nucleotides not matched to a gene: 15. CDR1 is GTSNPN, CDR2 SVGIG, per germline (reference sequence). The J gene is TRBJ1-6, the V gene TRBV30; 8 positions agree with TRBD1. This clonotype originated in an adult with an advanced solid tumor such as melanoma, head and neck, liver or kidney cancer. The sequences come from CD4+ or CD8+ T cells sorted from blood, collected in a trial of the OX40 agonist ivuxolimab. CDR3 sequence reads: CAWSVLWQGAYHDNSPLHF. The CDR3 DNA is TGTGCCTGGAGTGTCTTATGGCAGGGGGCTTATCATGATAATTCACCCCTCCACTTT.